What follows describes a single TCR beta chain. The CDR3 runs 16 residues. Looked up from germline, CDR1 is SGDLS and CDR2 is YYNGEE. Germline trimming cut 0 bases from V and 3 bases from J; bases unmatched to any gene: 8. Recovered participants had two consecutive negative NP/OP PCR tests, healthcare professional clearance, or symptom resolution. This entry belongs to a study of blood T cell repertoires in COVID-19. Per the authors' pipeline: Estimation of nucleated cell counts was performed using reference gene primer amplification. The table came from immunoSEQ multiplex PCR; TCRdb's copy has only in-frame clones and leaves some out. V, J and clone size reflect that table, while D and trimming were determined from the DNA. The sample consists of fewer than 400,000 clones, 85% to 90% of them appearing once.

Sequenced: PBMCs or T cells enriched from blood (not recorded which). The chain uses TRBV9 and TRBJ2-7; 8 bases are shared with TRBD2. This sequence originates from a woman in her twenties or thirties who had recovered from COVID-19. CDR3 loop: CASSVGGGGLGYEQYF. The CDR3 coding sequence is TGTGCCAGCAGCGTAGGTGGCGGGGGGCTCGGCTACGAGCAGTACTTC. Combining the CDR3 with reference TRBV9 and TRBJ2-7 gives the whole variable domain DSGVTQTPKHLITATGQRVTLRCSPRSGDLSVYWYQQSLDQGLQFLIQYYNGEERAKGNILERFSAQQFPDLHSELNLSSLELGDSALYFCASSVGGGGLGYEQYFGPGTRLTVT.